This T cell receptor beta chain was obtained from a study of metastatic and nonmetastatic thyroid tumors (dated by TCRdb to 2020 to 2021). For the study in its entirety: Repertoires were compared across peripheral blood and tumor or nodule tissue samples from malignant and benign thyroid patients.

Overall study results and their limits: In both blood and tumor samples, malignant tumors were reported to have significantly higher TCR beta diversity than benign nodules.

None of the patients had been given any treatment before thyroid surgery. Using T-cell receptor beta sequencing, the study looked back at clinical samples from patients collected from about 2011 to 2019. Libraries came from PCR. The instrument was an Illumina HiSeq 4000. The TCR beta-chain CDR3 region of each patient was profiled by high-throughput sequencing. As for the original processing: Drawing on CDR3 differences between clinicopathological groups, the researchers built a classifier meant to tell apart patients with distant-metastatic papillary thyroid cancer. The Shannon index was used to assess repertoire diversity, and the Morisita-Horn index was used to assess tumor-blood repertoire similarity. TCRdb applied fastp at Q25 and MiXCR to the public reads, then kept only in-frame beta chains. These V and J calls originate from TCRdb's pipeline instead of the authors' own analysis. The sample table lists some 6,900 clones, just under 30% of them with a count of one. The ten biggest clones cover less than 30% of the sample.

Relative to germline, V is 2 bases shorter and J is 4 bases shorter, with 14 bases between their ends. The CDR3 covers 14 residues, taking in both the cysteine and the phenylalanine. The kept DNA is CDR3 alone, 42 bases in frame from the first base. Sequences DFQATT (CDR1) and SNEGSKA (CDR2) are obtained from the germline V gene (reference sequence). Of note for this clone: Its antigen specificity is not known. Base-call qualities are not available, and no considerably larger clone is one nucleotide away.

The sample comprised tumor tissue. The clonotype originates from a female donor with papillary thyroid cancer or a benign thyroid nodule (not recorded which). Some clones in this sample may be carry-over from other donors' samples. The rearranged segments are TRBV20-1 and TRBJ1-1, and TRBD1 may be the D gene, going by 6 matching bases. This receptor has the CDR3 CSARFGGGSTEAFF. The DNA sequence follows: TGCAGTGCTAGATTTGGAGGGGGGAGCACTGAAGCTTTCTTT.